Described below is a single TCR beta chain sequence and its context. Antigen: not known. The sample belongs to a study of OX40 agonist ivuxolimab in advanced cancers. Study details: Enrollees could have had prior anti-PD-1, anti-PD-L1 or anti-CTLA-4 therapy, which approximately 38% had received. Points from the study as a whole: On average, a greater number of expanded clones characterised CD8+ T cells relative to CD4+. Some patients who did not respond also had low normalized T-cell clonal expansion.

TCRdb's copy holds only in-frame clones and misses some; the assay was immunoSEQ multiplex PCR. The repertoire consists of some 80,000 clones, with 70% to 90% occurring once and the leading ten covering just under 2%. There are 13 residues in the CDR3. Germline CDR1 reads MGHRA; CDR2 reads YSYEKL. The junction had 4 bases not matched to a gene; V was cut back by 4 bases and J by 5 bases. Blood sampling took place at baseline, cycle 4 day 1, and cycle 7 day 1. V and J are TRBV4-1 and TRBJ2-5; 7 bases align to TRBD2. The source of this sequence is an adult with an advanced solid tumor such as melanoma, head and neck, liver or kidney cancer. The sample consisted of CD4+ or CD8+ T cells sorted from blood, taken in a trial of the OX40 agonist ivuxolimab. CDR3 sequence reads: CASSRWRGETQYF. The DNA for the CDR3 is TGCGCCAGCAGCCGGTGGCGGGGGGAGACCCAGTACTTC.